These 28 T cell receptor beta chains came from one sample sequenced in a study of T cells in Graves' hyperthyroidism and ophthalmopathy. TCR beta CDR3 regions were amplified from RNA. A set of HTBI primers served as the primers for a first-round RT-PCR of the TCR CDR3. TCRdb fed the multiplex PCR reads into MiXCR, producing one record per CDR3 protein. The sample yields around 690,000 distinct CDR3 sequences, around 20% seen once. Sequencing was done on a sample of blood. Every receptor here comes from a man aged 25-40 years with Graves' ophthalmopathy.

This CDR3 is CASSPPAGEQFF. CDR3 sequence (DNA): TGTGCCAGTAGTCCCCCGGCGGGGGAGCAGTTCTTC. V gene TRBV19 combines with J gene TRBJ2-1, with a weak D call TRBD2 (6 bases). Per germline, CDR1 LNHDA and CDR2 SQIVND (reference sequence). V gave up 5 bases and J gave up 10 bases, with 12 bases separating them. The length of the CDR3 is 12 residues.

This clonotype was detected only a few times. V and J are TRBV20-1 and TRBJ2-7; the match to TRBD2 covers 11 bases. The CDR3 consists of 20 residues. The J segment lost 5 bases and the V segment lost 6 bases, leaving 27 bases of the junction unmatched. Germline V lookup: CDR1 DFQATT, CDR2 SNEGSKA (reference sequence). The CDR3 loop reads CSANTWKSGLAVPLVDEQYF. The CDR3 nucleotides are TGCAGTGCCAATACATGGAAGTCGGGACTAGCGGTCCCCCTCGTCGACGAGCAGTACTTC.

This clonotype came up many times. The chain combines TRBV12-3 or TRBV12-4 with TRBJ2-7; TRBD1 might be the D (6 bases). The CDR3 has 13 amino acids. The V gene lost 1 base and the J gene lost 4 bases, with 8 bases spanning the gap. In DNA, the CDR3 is TGTGCCAGCAGTTTAGGGACAGAATACGAGCAGTACTTC. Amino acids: CASSLGTEYEQYF.

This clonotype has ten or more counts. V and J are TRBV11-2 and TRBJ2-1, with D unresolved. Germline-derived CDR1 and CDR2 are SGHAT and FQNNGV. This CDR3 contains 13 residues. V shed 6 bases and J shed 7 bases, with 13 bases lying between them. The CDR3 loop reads CASRSSVSNEQFF. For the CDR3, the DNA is TGTGCCAGCAGATCCAGCGTGTCTAATGAGCAGTTCTTC.

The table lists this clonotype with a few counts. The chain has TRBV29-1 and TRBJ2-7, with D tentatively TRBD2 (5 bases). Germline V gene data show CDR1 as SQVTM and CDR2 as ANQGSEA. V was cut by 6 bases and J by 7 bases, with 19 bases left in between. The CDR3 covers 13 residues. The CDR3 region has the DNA TGCAGCGTGAGGAGGACCGTACAAGGGGAGCAGTACTTC. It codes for CSVRRTVQGEQYF.

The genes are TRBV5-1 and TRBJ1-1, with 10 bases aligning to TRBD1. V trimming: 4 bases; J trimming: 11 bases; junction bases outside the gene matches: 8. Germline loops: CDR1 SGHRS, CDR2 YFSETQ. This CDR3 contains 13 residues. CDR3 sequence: CASSTGQGGMAFF. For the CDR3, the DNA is TGCGCCAGCAGCACCGGACAGGGGGGTATGGCTTTCTTT.

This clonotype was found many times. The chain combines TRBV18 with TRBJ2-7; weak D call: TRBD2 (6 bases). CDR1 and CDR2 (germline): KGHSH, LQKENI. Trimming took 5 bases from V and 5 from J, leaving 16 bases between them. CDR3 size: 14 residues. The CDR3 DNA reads TGTGCCAGCTCAAAAGGACTACTAGGGGACGAGCAGTACTTC. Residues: CASSKGLLGDEQYF. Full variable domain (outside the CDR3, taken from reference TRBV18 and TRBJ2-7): NAGVMQNPRHLVRRRGQEARLRCSPMKGHSHVYWYRQLPEEGLKFMVYLQKENIIDESGMPKERFSAEFPKEGPSILRIQQVVRGDSAAYFCASSKGLLGDEQYFGPGTRLTVT.

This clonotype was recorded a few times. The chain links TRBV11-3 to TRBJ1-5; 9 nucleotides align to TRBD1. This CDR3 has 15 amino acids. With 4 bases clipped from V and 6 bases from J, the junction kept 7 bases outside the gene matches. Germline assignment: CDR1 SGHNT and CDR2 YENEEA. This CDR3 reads CASSYTGTGRQPQHF. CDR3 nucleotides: TGTGCCAGCAGCTACACCGGGACAGGGCGTCAGCCCCAGCATTTT.

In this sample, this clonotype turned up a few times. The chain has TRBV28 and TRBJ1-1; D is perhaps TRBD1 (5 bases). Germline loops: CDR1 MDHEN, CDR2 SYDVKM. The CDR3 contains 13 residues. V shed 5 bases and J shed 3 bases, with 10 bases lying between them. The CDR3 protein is CASSDLRDTEAFF. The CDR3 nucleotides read TGTGCCAGCAGTGACCTCAGGGACACTGAAGCTTTCTTT.

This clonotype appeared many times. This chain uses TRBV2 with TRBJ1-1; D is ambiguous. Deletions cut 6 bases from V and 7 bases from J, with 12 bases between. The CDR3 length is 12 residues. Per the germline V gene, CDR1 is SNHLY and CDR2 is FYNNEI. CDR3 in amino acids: CASRADVGEAFF. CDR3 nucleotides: TGTGCCAGCAGGGCGGACGTGGGTGAAGCTTTCTTT. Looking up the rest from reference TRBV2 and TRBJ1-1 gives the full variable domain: EPEVTQTPSHQVTQMGQEVILRCVPISNHLYFYWYRQILGQKVEFLVSFYNNEISEKSEIFDDQFSVERPDGSNFTLKIRSTKLEDSAMYFCASRADVGEAFFGQGTRLTVV.

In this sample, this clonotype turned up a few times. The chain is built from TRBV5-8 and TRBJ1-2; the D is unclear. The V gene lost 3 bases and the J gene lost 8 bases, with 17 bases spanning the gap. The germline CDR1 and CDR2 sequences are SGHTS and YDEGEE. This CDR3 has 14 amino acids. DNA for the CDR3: TGTGCCAGCAGCTCCTCCTCGGACTTGAGAGGCTACACCTTC. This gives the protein CASSSSSDLRGYTF.

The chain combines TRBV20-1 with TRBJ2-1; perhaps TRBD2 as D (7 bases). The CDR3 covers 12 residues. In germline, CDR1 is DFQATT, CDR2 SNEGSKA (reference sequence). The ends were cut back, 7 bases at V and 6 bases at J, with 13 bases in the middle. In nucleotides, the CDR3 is TGCAGTGGAAGGGGGGAGGGCAATGAGCAGTTCTTC. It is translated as CSGRGEGNEQFF.

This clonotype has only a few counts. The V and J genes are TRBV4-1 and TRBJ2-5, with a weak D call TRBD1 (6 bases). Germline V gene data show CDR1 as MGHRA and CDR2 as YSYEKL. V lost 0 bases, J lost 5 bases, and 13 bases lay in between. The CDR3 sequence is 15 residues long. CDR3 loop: CASSQDQGSRETQYF. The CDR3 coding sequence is TGCGCCAGCAGCCAAGATCAGGGGTCCAGGGAGACCCAGTACTTC.

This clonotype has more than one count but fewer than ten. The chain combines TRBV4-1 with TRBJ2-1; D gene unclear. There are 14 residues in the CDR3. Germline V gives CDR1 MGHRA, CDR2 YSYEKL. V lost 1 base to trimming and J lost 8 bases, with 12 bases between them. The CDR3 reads CASSQAGLDDEQFF. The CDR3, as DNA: TGCGCCAGCAGCCAAGCTGGGTTAGACGATGAGCAGTTCTTC.

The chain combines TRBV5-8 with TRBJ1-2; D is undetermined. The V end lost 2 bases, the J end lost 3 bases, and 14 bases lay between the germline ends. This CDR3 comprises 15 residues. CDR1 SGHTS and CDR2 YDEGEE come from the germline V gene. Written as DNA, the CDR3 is TGTGCCAGCAGCTTTCCCTTGGCCCGGGACTATGGCTACACCTTC. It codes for CASSFPLARDYGYTF.

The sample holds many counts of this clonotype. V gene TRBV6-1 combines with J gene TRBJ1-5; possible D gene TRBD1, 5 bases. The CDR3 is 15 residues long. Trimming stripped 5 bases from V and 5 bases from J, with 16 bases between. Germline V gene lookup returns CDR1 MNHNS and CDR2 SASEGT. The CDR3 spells CASSTPGPGDQPQHF. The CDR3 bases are TGTGCCAGCAGTACCCCAGGGCCGGGGGATCAGCCCCAGCATTTT.

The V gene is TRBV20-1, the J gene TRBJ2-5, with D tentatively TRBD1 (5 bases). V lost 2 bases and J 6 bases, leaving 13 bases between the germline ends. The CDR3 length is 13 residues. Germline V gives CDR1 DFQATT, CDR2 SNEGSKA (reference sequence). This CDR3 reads CSARLGVQKTQYF. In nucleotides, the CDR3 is TGCAGTGCTAGATTAGGGGTACAGAAGACCCAGTACTTC.

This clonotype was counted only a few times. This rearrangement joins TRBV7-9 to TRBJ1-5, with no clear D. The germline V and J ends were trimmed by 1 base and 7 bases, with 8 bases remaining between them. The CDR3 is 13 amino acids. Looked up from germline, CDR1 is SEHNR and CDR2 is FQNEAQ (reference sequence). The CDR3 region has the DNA TGTGCCAGCAGCTTAGATGGGCGCCAGCCCCAGCATTTT. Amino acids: CASSLDGRQPQHF.

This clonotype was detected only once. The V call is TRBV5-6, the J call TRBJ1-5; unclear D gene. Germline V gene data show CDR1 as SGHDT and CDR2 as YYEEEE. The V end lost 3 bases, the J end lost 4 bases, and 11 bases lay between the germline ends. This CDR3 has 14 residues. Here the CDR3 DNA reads TGTGCCAGCAGCTATGGTTCCGGAAATCAGCCCCAGCATTTT. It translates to CASSYGSGNQPQHF.

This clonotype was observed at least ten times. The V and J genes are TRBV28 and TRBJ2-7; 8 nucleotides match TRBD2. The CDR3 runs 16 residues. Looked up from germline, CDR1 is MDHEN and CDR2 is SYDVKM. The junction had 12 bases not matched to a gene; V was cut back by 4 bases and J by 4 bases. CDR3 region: CASSSKREINRYEQYF. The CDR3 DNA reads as TGTGCCAGCAGTTCAAAGCGGGAGATAAATAGATACGAGCAGTACTTC.

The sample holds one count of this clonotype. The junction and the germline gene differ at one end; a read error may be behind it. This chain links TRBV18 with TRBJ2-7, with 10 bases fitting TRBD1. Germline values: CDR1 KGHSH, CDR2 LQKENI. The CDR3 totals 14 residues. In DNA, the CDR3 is TGTGCCGGCTCATCGGACAGGGGGGCCTACGAGCAGTACTTC. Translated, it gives CAGSSDRGAYEQYF.

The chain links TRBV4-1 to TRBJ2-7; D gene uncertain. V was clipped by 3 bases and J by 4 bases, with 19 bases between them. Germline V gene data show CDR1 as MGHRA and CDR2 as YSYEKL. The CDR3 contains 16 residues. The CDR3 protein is CASSHLPPGLRYEQYF. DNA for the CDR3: TGCGCCAGCAGCCATCTCCCCCCGGGTCTCCGATACGAGCAGTACTTC.

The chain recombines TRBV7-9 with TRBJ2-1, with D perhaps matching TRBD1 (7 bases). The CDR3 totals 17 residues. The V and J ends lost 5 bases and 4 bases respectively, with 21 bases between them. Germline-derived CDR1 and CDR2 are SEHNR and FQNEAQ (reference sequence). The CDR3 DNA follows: TGTGCCAGCAGCCCCGAGGGGGCCCGGGACTTTTACAATGAGCAGTTCTTC. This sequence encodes CASSPEGARDFYNEQFF.

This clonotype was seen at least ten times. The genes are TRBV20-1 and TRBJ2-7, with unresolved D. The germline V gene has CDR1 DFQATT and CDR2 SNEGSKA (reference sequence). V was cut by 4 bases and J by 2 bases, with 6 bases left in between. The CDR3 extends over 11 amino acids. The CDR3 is CSATVAYEQYF. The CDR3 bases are TGCAGTGCTACGGTAGCCTACGAGCAGTACTTC.

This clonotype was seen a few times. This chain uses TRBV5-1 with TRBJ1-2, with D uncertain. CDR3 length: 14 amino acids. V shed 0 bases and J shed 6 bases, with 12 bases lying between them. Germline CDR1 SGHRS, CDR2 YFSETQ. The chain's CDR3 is CASSLGGPRDGYTF. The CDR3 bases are TGCGCCAGCAGCTTGGGAGGGCCCCGGGATGGCTACACCTTC.

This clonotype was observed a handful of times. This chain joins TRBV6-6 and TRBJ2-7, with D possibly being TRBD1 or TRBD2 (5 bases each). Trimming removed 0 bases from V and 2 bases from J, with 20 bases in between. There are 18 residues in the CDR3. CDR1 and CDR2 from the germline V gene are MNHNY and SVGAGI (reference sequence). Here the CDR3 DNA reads TGTGCCAGCAGTTACTCGGGGCCGCGGGCCAGGGATCCCTACGAGCAGTACTTC. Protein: CASSYSGPRARDPYEQYF.

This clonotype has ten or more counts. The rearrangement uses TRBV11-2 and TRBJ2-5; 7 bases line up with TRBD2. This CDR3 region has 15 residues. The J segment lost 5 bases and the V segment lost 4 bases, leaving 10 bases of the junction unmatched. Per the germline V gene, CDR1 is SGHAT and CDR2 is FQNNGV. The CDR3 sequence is CASSSWTSGEETQYF. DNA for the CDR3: TGTGCCAGCAGCTCGTGGACTAGTGGTGAGGAGACCCAGTACTTC.

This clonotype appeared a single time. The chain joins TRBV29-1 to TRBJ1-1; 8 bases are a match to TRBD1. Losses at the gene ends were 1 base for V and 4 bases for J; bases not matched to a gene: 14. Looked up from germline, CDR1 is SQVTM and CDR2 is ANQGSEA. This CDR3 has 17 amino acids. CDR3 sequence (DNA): TGCAGCGTTGAAGGCAGGGGGCGAAGGAGGATCGGCACTGAAGCTTTCTTT. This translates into CSVEGRGRRRIGTEAFF.